Detailed here is one T cell receptor beta chain. What it binds is unknown. The data were obtained in a study of response to subunit inactivated influenza vaccine. Study-wide findings and caveats: There was a suggestion from the authors that each seasonal influenza vaccination recruits few new T cells.

The ends lost 3 bases at V and 7 bases at J; junction bases unmatched: 10. Germline V gene data show CDR1 as GTSNPN and CDR2 as SVGIG (reference sequence). The CDR3 contains 15 residues. TCRdb fed the RT-PCR reads into MiXCR, producing one record per CDR3 protein. The sample includes approximately 500,000 distinct CDR3 sequences, less than 15% of them seen just once. The sequence derives from a man aged 50 or older who received an inactivated influenza vaccine. The sample consisted of PBMCs from blood, taken 11 to 12 days after vaccination. The chain links TRBV30 to TRBJ2-7, with 12 bases identical to TRBD2. The CDR3 loop reads CAWREAGLAGGEQYF. CDR3 DNA sequence: TGTGCCTGGAGGGAAGCGGGACTAGCGGGTGGTGAGCAGTACTTC.